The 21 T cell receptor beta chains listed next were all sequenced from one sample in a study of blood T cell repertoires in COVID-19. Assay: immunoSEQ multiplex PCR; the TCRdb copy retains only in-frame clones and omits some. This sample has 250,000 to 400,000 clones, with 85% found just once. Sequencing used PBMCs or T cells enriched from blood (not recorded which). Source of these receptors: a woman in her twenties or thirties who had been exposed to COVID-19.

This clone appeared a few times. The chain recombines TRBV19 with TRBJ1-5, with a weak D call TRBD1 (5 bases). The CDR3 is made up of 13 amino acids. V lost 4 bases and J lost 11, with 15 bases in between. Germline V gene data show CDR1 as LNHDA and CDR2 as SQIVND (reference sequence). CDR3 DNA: TGTGCCAGTAGTAGGACTCCCGGGGGGACCCAGCATTTT. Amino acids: CASSRTPGGTQHF.

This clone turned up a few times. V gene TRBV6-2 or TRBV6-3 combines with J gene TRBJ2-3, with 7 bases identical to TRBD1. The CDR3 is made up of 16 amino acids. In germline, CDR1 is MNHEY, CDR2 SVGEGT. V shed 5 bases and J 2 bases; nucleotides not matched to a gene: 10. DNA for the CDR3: TGTGCCAGCAGTAAAAATCGAGAGGGGGCCACAGATACGCAGTATTTT. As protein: CASSKNREGATDTQYF.

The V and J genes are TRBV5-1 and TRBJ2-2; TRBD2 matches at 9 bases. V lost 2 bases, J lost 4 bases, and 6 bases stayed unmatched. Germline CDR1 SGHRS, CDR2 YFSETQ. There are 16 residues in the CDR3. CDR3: CASSLSTSGTTGELFF. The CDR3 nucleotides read TGCGCCAGCAGCTTATCGACTAGCGGAACCACCGGGGAGCTGTTTTTT.

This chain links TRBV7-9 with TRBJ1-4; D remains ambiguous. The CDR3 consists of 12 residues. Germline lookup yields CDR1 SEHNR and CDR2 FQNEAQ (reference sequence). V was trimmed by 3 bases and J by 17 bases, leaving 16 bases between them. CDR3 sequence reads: CASSFPSGPNFF. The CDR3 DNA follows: TGTGCCAGCAGCTTTCCTAGCGGACCGAACTTTTTT.

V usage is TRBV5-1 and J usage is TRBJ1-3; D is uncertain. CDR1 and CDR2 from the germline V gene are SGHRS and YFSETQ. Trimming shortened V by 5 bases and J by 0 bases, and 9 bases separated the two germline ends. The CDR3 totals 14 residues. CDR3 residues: CASRYTGSGNTIYF. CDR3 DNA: TGCGCCAGCAGATATACCGGCTCTGGAAACACCATATATTTT.

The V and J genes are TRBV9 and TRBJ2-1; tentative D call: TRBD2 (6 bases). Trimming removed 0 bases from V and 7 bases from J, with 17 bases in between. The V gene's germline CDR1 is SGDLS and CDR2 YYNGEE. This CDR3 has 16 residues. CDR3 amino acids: CASSVASHLSGNEQFF. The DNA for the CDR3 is TGTGCCAGCAGCGTAGCTAGCCACTTAAGCGGGAATGAGCAGTTCTTC.

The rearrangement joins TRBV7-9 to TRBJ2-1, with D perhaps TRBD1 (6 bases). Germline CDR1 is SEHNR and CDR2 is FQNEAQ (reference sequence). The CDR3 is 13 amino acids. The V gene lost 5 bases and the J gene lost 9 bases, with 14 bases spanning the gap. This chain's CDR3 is CASSEPGTPEQFF. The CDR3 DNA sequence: TGTGCCAGCAGCGAGCCCGGGACACCTGAGCAGTTCTTC.

CDR3 DNA: TGTGCCAGCAGTTACGAGGGAGGAGCGAACACTGAAGCTTTCTTT. As protein: CASSYEGGANTEAFF. V gene TRBV6-5 combines with J gene TRBJ1-1; D remains unclear. The CDR3 has 15 residues. CDR1 is MNHEY, CDR2 SVGAGI, per germline. Trimming took 2 bases from V and 1 from J, leaving 11 bases between them.

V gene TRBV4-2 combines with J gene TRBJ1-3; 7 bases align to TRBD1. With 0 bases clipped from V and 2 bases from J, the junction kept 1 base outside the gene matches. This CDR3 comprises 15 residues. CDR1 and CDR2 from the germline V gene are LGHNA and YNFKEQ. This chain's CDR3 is CASSQETGTGNTIYF. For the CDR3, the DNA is TGTGCCAGCAGCCAAGAGACAGGGACTGGAAACACCATATATTTT.

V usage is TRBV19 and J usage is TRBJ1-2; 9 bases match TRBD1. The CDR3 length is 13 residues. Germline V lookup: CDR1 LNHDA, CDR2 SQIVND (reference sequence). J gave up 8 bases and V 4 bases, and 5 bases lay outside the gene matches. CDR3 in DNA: TGTGCCAGTAGTAGAGGACAGGGGAACGGCTACACCTTC. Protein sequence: CASSRGQGNGYTF.

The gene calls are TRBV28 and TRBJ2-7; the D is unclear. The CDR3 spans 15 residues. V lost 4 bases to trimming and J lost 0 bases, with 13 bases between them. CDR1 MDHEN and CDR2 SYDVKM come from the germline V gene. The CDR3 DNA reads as TGTGCCAGCAGTTCCCCAGCAACAGACTCCTACGAGCAGTACTTC. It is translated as CASSSPATDSYEQYF.

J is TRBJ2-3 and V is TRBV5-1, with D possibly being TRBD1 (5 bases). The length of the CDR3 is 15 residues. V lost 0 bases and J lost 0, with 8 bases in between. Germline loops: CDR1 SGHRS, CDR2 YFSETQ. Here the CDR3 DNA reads TGCGCCAGCAGCTTGGTCTGGGGCAGCACAGATACGCAGTATTTT. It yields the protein CASSLVWGSTDTQYF.

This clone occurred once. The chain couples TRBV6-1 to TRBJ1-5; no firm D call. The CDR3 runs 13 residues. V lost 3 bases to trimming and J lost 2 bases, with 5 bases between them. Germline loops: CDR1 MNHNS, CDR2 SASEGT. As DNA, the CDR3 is TGTGCCAGCAGTGAGCCGGGCAATCAGCCCCAGCATTTT. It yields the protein CASSEPGNQPQHF.

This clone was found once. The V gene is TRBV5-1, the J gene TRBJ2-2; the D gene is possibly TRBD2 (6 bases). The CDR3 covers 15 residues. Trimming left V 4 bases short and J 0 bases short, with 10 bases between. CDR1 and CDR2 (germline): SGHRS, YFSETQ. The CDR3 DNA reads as TGCGCCAGCAGCGGGGGGAGAGCGAACACCGGGGAGCTGTTTTTT. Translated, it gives CASSGGRANTGELFF.

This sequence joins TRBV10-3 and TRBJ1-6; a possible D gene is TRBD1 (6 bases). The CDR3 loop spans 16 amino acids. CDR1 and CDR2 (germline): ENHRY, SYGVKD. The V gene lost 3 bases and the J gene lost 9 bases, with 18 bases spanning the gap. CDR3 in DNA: TGTGCCATCAGTGATTATTCAGGGGCCTCAGGTTCACCCCTCCACTTT. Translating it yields CAISDYSGASGSPLHF.

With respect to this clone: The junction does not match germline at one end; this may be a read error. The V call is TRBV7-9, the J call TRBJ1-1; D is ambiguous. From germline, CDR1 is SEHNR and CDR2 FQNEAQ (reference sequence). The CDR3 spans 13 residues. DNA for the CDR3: TGTGCCAGCAGTTTAGGTATGAGGGCTGAAGCTTTCTTT. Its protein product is CASSLGMRAEAFF.

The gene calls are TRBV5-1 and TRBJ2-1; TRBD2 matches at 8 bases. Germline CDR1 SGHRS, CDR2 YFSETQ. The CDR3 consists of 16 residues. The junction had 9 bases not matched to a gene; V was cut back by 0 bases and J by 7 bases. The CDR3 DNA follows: TGCGCCAGCAGCTTGGGCGCTACGGGAGGGTCGAATGAGCAGTTCTTC. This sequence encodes CASSLGATGGSNEQFF.

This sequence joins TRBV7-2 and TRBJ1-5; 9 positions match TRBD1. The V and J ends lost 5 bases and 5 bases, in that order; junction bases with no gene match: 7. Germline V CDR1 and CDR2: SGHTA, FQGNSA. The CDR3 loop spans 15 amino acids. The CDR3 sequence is CASSLEGQGYQPQHF. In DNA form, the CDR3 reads TGTGCCAGCAGCCTAGAGGGACAGGGATATCAGCCCCAGCATTTT. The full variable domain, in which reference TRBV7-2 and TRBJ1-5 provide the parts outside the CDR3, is GAGVSQSPSNKVTEKGKDVELRCDPISGHTALYWYRQSLGQGLEFLIYFQGNSAPDKSGLPSDRFSAERTGGSVSTLTIQRTQQEDSAVYLCASSLEGQGYQPQHFGDGTRLSIL.

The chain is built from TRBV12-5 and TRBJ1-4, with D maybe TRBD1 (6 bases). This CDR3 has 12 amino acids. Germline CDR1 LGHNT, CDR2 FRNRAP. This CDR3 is CAPGTSNEKLFF. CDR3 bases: TGTGCCCCCGGGACATCTAATGAAAAACTGTTTTTT.

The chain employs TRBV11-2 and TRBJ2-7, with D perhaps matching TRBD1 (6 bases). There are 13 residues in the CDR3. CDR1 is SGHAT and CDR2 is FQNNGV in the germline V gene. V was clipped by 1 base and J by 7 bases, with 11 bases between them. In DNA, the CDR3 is TGTGCCAGCAGCTTAGGGGGGCCGGGTGAGCAGTACTTC. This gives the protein CASSLGGPGEQYF.

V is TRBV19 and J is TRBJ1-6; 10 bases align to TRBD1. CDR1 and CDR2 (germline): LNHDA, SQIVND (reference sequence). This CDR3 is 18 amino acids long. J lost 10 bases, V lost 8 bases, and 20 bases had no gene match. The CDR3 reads CASGASGQGQVRGSPLHF. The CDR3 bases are TGTGCCAGTGGAGCTTCGGGACAGGGGCAGGTCCGCGGGTCACCCCTCCACTTT.